This entry is about one T cell receptor (beta chain). The V and J ends lost 0 bases and 5 bases, in that order; junction bases with no gene match: 4. The CDR3 spans 13 residues. Germline CDR1 GTSNPN, CDR2 SVGIG (reference sequence). This sample stems from a study of CD8 T cells in Susac syndrome. A quantity of about 0.5 to 1 ug RNA underwent reverse transcription using random hexamers. TCRdb ran MiXCR on the immunoSEQ multiplex PCR reads and lists one entry per CDR3 protein. Of around 280,000 distinct CDR3 sequences in the sample, approximately 85% were seen once. The V and J genes are TRBV30 and TRBJ2-7; 7 nucleotides line up with TRBD2. The clonotype was recovered from a human donor with multiple sclerosis. Sequenced sample: CD8+ T cells from PBMCs. CDR3 in DNA: TGTGCCTGGAGTGTACCGGGGGGAGACGAGCAGTACTTC. Residues: CAWSVPGGDEQYF.